The 16 T cell receptor beta chains given below trace back to one sample, sequenced in a study of T cells in localized non-small cell lung cancer (dated by TCRdb to the early 2020s). The library was prepared using the immunoSEQ multiplex PCR assay. Not all clones reach the TCRdb copy of this immuneACCESS table, which keeps in-frame sequences only. Checked studies attribute under half of the gap to unresolved V genes and leave the rest unexplained. A total of 40,000 to 50,000 clones appear in this sample, roughly 86% of them only once. Clones ranked in the top ten supply approximately 6.4% of the sample. Source: peripheral blood, taken before any cancer treatment. The receptor set was obtained from a woman aged 18 to 55 with stage III lung adenocarcinoma.

The chain has TRBV5-4 and TRBJ1-3, with 7 bases aligning to TRBD1. This CDR3 is 17 amino acids long. Germline CDR1 reads SGHNT; CDR2 reads YYREEE (reference sequence). V gave up 3 bases and J gave up 0 bases; unmatched junction bases: 9. The CDR3 DNA sequence: TGTGCCAGCAGCTCCAAGACAGGGACTATCTCTGGAAACACCATATATTTT. Translation: CASSSKTGTISGNTIYF.

The chain carries TRBV6-1 and TRBJ1-1; tentative D call: TRBD1 (6 bases). Germline V gives CDR1 MNHNS, CDR2 SASEGT. The length of the CDR3 is 14 residues. Trimming stripped 6 bases from V and 5 bases from J, with 16 bases between. The CDR3 is CASRKGGGETEAFF. The CDR3, as DNA: TGTGCCAGCAGAAAAGGGGGGGGCGAAACTGAAGCTTTCTTT.

The rearrangement links TRBV30 to TRBJ1-5, with a possible D match to TRBD1 (6 bases). From germline, CDR1 is GTSNPN and CDR2 SVGIG (reference sequence). The CDR3 runs 14 residues. V dropped 5 bases and J dropped 0 bases, with 11 bases sitting between them. CDR3 coding DNA: TGTGCCTGGGGGGGGCTGTCTAGCAATCAGCCCCAGCATTTT. It specifies CAWGGLSSNQPQHF.

The CDR3 sequence: CASRVYNEQFF. DNA for the CDR3: TGTGCCAGCAGGGTCTACAATGAGCAGTTCTTC. V gene TRBV7-2 combines with J gene TRBJ2-1; D remains ambiguous. Trimming pared 6 bases from V and 3 bases from J, leaving 3 bases between. From germline, CDR1 is SGHTA and CDR2 FQGNSA. This CDR3 is built from 11 residues.

This clone occurred a few times. The genes are TRBV7-6 and TRBJ1-1; the D is unclear. The CDR3 sequence is 13 residues long. The germline gives CDR1 SGHVS, CDR2 FNYEAQ. V shed 4 bases and J shed 0 bases, with 6 bases lying between them. The CDR3: CASSWAMNTEAFF. DNA of the CDR3: TGTGCCAGCAGCTGGGCGATGAACACTGAAGCTTTCTTT.

This clone has only one observation. The genes are TRBV5-4 and TRBJ1-2, with 9 bases identical to TRBD1. With 1 base clipped from V and 5 bases from J, the junction kept 6 bases outside the gene matches. The CDR3 length is 15 residues. The V gene's germline CDR1 is SGHNT and CDR2 YYREEE (reference sequence). As DNA, the CDR3 is TGTGCCAGCAGCTTGCGACAGGGGGAAAGTTATGGCTACACCTTC. Residues: CASSLRQGESYGYTF.

The chain carries TRBV4-2 and TRBJ2-3; D is perhaps TRBD1 or TRBD2 (5 bases each). Germline V gives CDR1 LGHNA, CDR2 YNFKEQ. The CDR3 spans 18 residues. V was clipped by 4 bases and J by 1 base, with 21 bases between them. The CDR3 sequence: CASSPYLGAGTGTDTQYF. DNA of the CDR3: TGTGCCAGCAGCCCCTATCTTGGGGCAGGGACGGGCACAGATACGCAGTATTTT.

CDR3 in amino acids: CASSFSGNAMGPQHF. DNA for the CDR3: TGTGCCAGCAGTTTTTCAGGGAACGCAATGGGGCCCCAGCATTTT. The gene calls are TRBV28 and TRBJ1-5, with D tentatively TRBD1 (5 bases). The CDR3 is made up of 15 amino acids. Germline V CDR1 and CDR2: MDHEN, SYDVKM. V shed 3 bases and J shed 9 bases, with 18 bases lying between them.

The chain carries TRBV9 and TRBJ1-4; D gene ambiguous. Trimming left V 4 bases short and J 8 bases short, with 15 bases between. The CDR3 extends over 14 amino acids. The V gene's germline CDR1 is SGDLS and CDR2 YYNGEE. The CDR3, as DNA: TGTGCCAGCAGCTCAGGACCGGGCTGGGAAAAACTGTTTTTT. Amino acids: CASSSGPGWEKLFF.

The chain joins TRBV27 to TRBJ1-6, with a weak D call TRBD1 (5 bases). The CDR3 runs 18 residues. Trimming took 5 bases from V and 4 from J, leaving 21 bases between them. In germline, CDR1 is MNHEY, CDR2 SMNVEV (reference sequence). DNA of the CDR3: TGTGCCAGCAGTCGATACCGGGACGGAACATTTTATAATTCACCCCTCCACTTT. This gives the protein CASSRYRDGTFYNSPLHF.

The CDR3 DNA reads as TGTGCCAGCAGCCTTAACCGGGGACTGGGGAAAGAGACCCAGTACTTC. Its protein product is CASSLNRGLGKETQYF. The genes are TRBV7-9 and TRBJ2-5; tentatively, D is TRBD2 (6 bases). Trimming removed 5 bases at V and 3 bases at J, with 19 bases between. The CDR3 runs 16 residues. The germline CDR1 and CDR2 sequences are SEHNR and FQNEAQ (reference sequence).

The CDR3 DNA reads TGTGCCAGCAGCATGACCGGGACTAGTTCAGTTACGCAGTATTTT. Amino acids: CASSMTGTSSVTQYF. The chain couples TRBV7-3 to TRBJ2-3, with 8 bases that match TRBD2. The CDR3 runs 15 residues. V trimming: 5 bases; J trimming: 8 bases; junction bases outside the gene matches: 12. Germline V gene sequence: CDR1 SGHTA, CDR2 FQGTGA.

The V call is TRBV7-6, the J call TRBJ1-1, with 7 bases matching TRBD1. V shed 5 bases, J shed 3 bases, and the junction held 6 bases outside the gene matches. The germline CDR1 and CDR2 sequences are SGHVS and FNYEAQ. The CDR3 has 14 amino acids. The CDR3 spells CASSRDRADTEAFF. The CDR3 bases are TGTGCCAGCAGCCGTGACAGGGCTGACACTGAAGCTTTCTTT.

J is TRBJ2-5 and V is TRBV9; the D is unclear. CDR3 size: 14 residues. Trimming shortened V by 0 bases and J by 0 bases, and 6 bases separated the two germline ends. Germline loops: CDR1 SGDLS, CDR2 YYNGEE. The CDR3 DNA sequence: TGTGCCAGCAGCGTAGGGGTGAACCAAGAGACCCAGTACTTC. It specifies CASSVGVNQETQYF.

This sequence joins TRBV18 and TRBJ2-5, with D hard to call. Trimming pared 5 bases from V and 5 bases from J, leaving 9 bases between. The CDR3 loop spans 12 amino acids. Germline CDR1 and CDR2: KGHSH and LQKENI. The CDR3 reads CASSLAGETQYF. DNA of the CDR3: TGTGCCAGCTCATTAGCTGGGGAGACCCAGTACTTC.

This clone was detected only a few times. The gene calls are TRBV19 and TRBJ1-2; no clear D. V lost 3 bases and J 3 bases, leaving 11 bases between the germline ends. From germline, CDR1 is LNHDA and CDR2 SQIVND (reference sequence). CDR3 length equals 14 residues. The CDR3 spells CASSITLLDYGYTF. CDR3 nucleotide sequence: TGTGCCAGTAGTATCACCCTGCTGGACTATGGCTACACCTTC.